These 14 T cell receptor beta chains originate from one sample sequenced in a study of blood T cell repertoires in COVID-19. TCRdb keeps only in-frame clones here, not all; method: immunoSEQ multiplex PCR. The repertoire has 250,000 or so clones, around 90% of them found once; the top ten carry approximately 0.8%. The sequenced material came from peripheral blood. The receptor source for this set is a woman between 25 and 40 years old with acute or convalescent COVID-19.

This clone was seen just once. The chain links TRBV7-9 to TRBJ1-2; TRBD1 might be the D (6 bases). V was trimmed by 6 bases and J by 4 bases, leaving 15 bases between them. This CDR3 region has 14 residues. Looked up from germline, CDR1 is SEHNR and CDR2 is FQNEAQ (reference sequence). The chain's CDR3 is CASSSGQSVYGYTF. In nucleotides, the CDR3 is TGTGCCAGCAGTTCAGGACAGTCTGTCTATGGCTACACCTTC.

The chain is built from TRBV6-6 and TRBJ2-1; 11 bases are shared with TRBD2. The junction had 10 bases not matched to a gene; V was cut back by 5 bases and J by 4 bases. The CDR3 contains 17 residues. Per the germline V gene, CDR1 is MNHNY and CDR2 is SVGAGI (reference sequence). In DNA form, the CDR3 reads TGTGCCAGCAGTCTTAGACTAGCGGGAAGTAGTTACAATGAGCAGTTCTTC. Translation: CASSLRLAGSSYNEQFF.

This chain connects TRBV5-1 to TRBJ2-2; D uncertain. Trimming cost V 6 bases and J 3 bases, with 15 bases left between them. Germline-derived CDR1 and CDR2 are SGHRS and YFSETQ. The CDR3 is 15 residues long. CDR3 DNA sequence: TGCGCCAGCACCCGAATACAGACCCACACCGGGGAGCTGTTTTTT. The encoded protein is CASTRIQTHTGELFF.

The chain couples TRBV5-4 to TRBJ1-5, with a weak D call TRBD1 (6 bases). This CDR3 comprises 15 residues. The ends were cut back, 4 bases at V and 0 bases at J, with 11 bases in the middle. CDR1 and CDR2 (germline): SGHNT, YYREEE (reference sequence). The CDR3 DNA follows: TGTGCCAGCAGCGAACAGGGAGTTAGCAATCAGCCCCAGCATTTT. It encodes CASSEQGVSNQPQHF.

The V gene is TRBV4-2, the J gene TRBJ1-2; possible D gene TRBD1, 5 bases. Germline V gives CDR1 LGHNA, CDR2 YNFKEQ. The CDR3 is made up of 16 amino acids. Deletions cut 1 base from V and 6 bases from J, with 18 bases between. CDR3 amino acids: CASSQGAQGAGDGYTF. CDR3 bases: TGTGCCAGCAGCCAAGGAGCTCAAGGGGCGGGGGATGGCTACACCTTC.

The table lists this clone with a few counts. This chain links TRBV29-1 with TRBJ2-1; D remains ambiguous. This CDR3 has 15 amino acids. V was cut by 6 bases and J by 4 bases, with 19 bases left in between. CDR1 is SQVTM and CDR2 is ANQGSEA in the germline V gene. The CDR3 is CSVELAEVGYNEQFF. The CDR3 DNA reads TGCAGCGTCGAATTGGCGGAAGTAGGATACAATGAGCAGTTCTTC.

The V gene is TRBV27, the J gene TRBJ1-1; a weak D match, TRBD1 (6 bases). This CDR3 comprises 14 residues. The V gene's germline CDR1 is MNHEY and CDR2 SMNVEV (reference sequence). Trimming removed 6 bases from V and 8 bases from J, with 19 bases in between. The CDR3 loop is CASSLRGARVEAFF. The DNA for the CDR3 is TGTGCCAGCAGCCTTCGGGGGGCACGAGTCGAAGCTTTCTTT.

V is TRBV25-1 and J is TRBJ1-2; the match to TRBD1 covers 8 bases. V lost 6 bases, J lost 7 bases, and 10 bases stayed unmatched. The CDR3 loop spans 14 amino acids. Germline assignment: CDR1 MGHDK and CDR2 SYGVNS. DNA for the CDR3: TGTGCCAGCAGACGCTTCGGACAGGGCGGTGGCTACACCTTC. Translating gives CASRRFGQGGGYTF.

This chain connects TRBV30 to TRBJ2-3; the D gene is possibly TRBD1 (6 bases). Per germline, CDR1 GTSNPN and CDR2 SVGIG (reference sequence). This CDR3 spans 15 amino acids. V was trimmed by 0 bases and J by 4 bases, leaving 14 bases between them. CDR3 DNA: TGTGCCTGGAGTGTACATAGGGGGAGCGCAGATACGCAGTATTTT. It encodes CAWSVHRGSADTQYF.

This chain joins TRBV6-5 and TRBJ2-7; 7 bases fit TRBD2. Germline trimming cut 6 bases from V and 0 bases from J; bases unmatched to any gene: 5. This CDR3 comprises 14 residues. Germline V gives CDR1 MNHEY, CDR2 SVGAGI. The CDR3: CASSYLADSYEQYF. The CDR3 DNA reads TGTGCCAGCAGCTATCTAGCGGACTCCTACGAGCAGTACTTC.

In this sample, this clone turned up many times. Additional DNA sequences in this sample encode the identical CDR3. The chain joins TRBV9 to TRBJ2-3; 11 positions match TRBD2. Trimming took 3 bases from V and 3 from J; bases not matched to a gene: 6. In germline, CDR1 is SGDLS, CDR2 YYNGEE. This CDR3 has 16 amino acids. CDR3 loop: CASSGGTSGLTDTQYF. The CDR3 nucleotides read TGTGCCAGCAGCGGGGGGACTAGCGGATTAACAGATACGCAGTATTTT. Based on the CDR3 plus reference TRBV9 and TRBJ2-3, the full variable domain is DSGVTQTPKHLITATGQRVTLRCSPRSGDLSVYWYQQSLDQGLQFLIQYYNGEERAKGNILERFSAQQFPDLHSELNLSSLELGDSALYFCASSGGTSGLTDTQYFGPGTRLTVL.

The rearrangement joins TRBV7-9 to TRBJ2-7, with D uncertain. The CDR3 is made up of 14 amino acids. CDR1 and CDR2 from the germline V gene are SEHNR and FQNEAQ (reference sequence). The V end lost 5 bases, the J end lost 0 bases, and 11 bases lay between the germline ends. DNA for the CDR3: TGTGCCAGCAGCCCAGGATTCGTCTCCTACGAGCAGTACTTC. As protein: CASSPGFVSYEQYF.

This clone was detected a few times. Here the CDR3 reads CASSYSNPGNEQYF. CDR3 nucleotide sequence: TGTGCCAGCAGTTACTCGAATCCGGGGAACGAGCAGTACTTC. This chain links TRBV6-6 with TRBJ2-7, with a weak D call TRBD2 (5 bases). The CDR3 extends over 14 amino acids. The V gene's germline CDR1 is MNHNY and CDR2 SVGAGI (reference sequence). Trimming pared 0 bases from V and 5 bases from J, leaving 11 bases between.

The chain couples TRBV5-5 to TRBJ1-3, with 7 bases aligning to TRBD1. The CDR3 runs 14 residues. The germline V gene encodes CDR1 SGHKS and CDR2 YYEKEE (reference sequence). Losses at the gene ends were 3 bases for V and 2 bases for J; bases not matched to a gene: 2. This chain's CDR3 is CASSYGTAGNTIYF. CDR3 DNA: TGTGCCAGCAGCTACGGGACAGCTGGAAACACCATATATTTT. The variable domain in full, with the rest retrieved from reference TRBV5-5 and TRBJ1-3, is DAGVTQSPTHLIKTRGQQVTLRCSPISGHKSVSWYQQVLGQGPQFIFQYYEKEERGRGNFPDRFSARQFPNYSSELNVNALLLGDSALYLCASSYGTAGNTIYFGEGSWLTVV.